These 22 T cell receptor beta chains were sequenced from one sample in a study of post-analysis software for immune sequencing data. Study-wide results and limits: About five TRBV segments, including TRBV5-6, TRBV5-1 and TRBV20-1, were more frequent in patients than controls.

These receptors lack a known antigen. The library was made from cDNA and included unique molecular identifiers. MiXCR, applied by TCRdb to the PCR reads, yields one record per CDR3 protein. The sample has about 500,000 distinct CDR3 sequences, under 55% seen once. Sample: blood. Receptor source: a girl under 18 with multiple sclerosis.

Many counts were recorded for this clonotype. The gene calls are TRBV12-3 or TRBV12-4 and TRBJ2-1, with 8 bases lining up with TRBD1. CDR3 length: 15 residues. Unmatched junction bases numbered 7, after V lost 5 bases and J lost 4 bases. The CDR3 coding sequence is TGTGCCAGCAGTCCCCTAACAGGGGGATACAATGAGCAGTTCTTC. It translates to CASSPLTGGYNEQFF.

This clonotype was counted a few times. The rearrangement uses TRBV10-2 and TRBJ2-1; maybe TRBD2 (6 bases). V dropped 2 bases and J dropped 0 bases, with 11 bases sitting between them. CDR3 length: 16 residues. Germline V CDR1 and CDR2: WSHSY, SAAADI. The CDR3 nucleotides read TGCGCCAGCAGTGAGCCGAGGGGAGGCTCCTACAATGAGCAGTTCTTC. This gives the protein CASSEPRGGSYNEQFF.

The chain joins TRBV20-1 to TRBJ2-2, with 10 bases matching TRBD2. There are 15 residues in the CDR3. Germline CDR1 is DFQATT and CDR2 is SNEGSKA (reference sequence). With V trimmed by 6 bases and J by 4 bases, 8 bases remained unmatched. CDR3 protein: CSALLAGVSTGELFF. As DNA, the CDR3 is TGCAGTGCCCTGCTAGCGGGAGTCTCCACCGGGGAGCTGTTTTTT.

J is TRBJ1-1 and V is TRBV28; D unresolved. Trimming shortened V by 7 bases and J by 0 bases, and 12 bases separated the two germline ends. Germline V gene data show CDR1 as MDHEN and CDR2 as SYDVKM. The CDR3 is 14 residues long. The CDR3 is CASTRIGMNTEAFF. As DNA, the CDR3 is TGTGCCAGCACCCGGATCGGGATGAACACTGAAGCTTTCTTT. Drawing the rest from reference TRBV28 and TRBJ1-1, the complete variable domain is DVKVTQSSRYLVKRTGEKVFLECVQDMDHENMFWYRQDPGLGLRLIYFSYDVKMKEKGDIPEGYSVSREKKERFSLILESASTNQTSMYLCASTRIGMNTEAFFGQGTRLTVV.

This clonotype was seen only a few times. This chain uses TRBV20-1 with TRBJ1-2; D may be TRBD1 (5 bases). Germline values: CDR1 DFQATT, CDR2 SNEGSKA (reference sequence). The length of the CDR3 is 11 residues. V was shortened by 7 bases and J by 4 bases, with 10 bases between the two germline ends. The CDR3 DNA sequence: TGCAGTGGAGGGGCCCCCTATGGCTACACCTTC. It yields the protein CSGGAPYGYTF.

This clonotype has more than one count but fewer than ten. This chain links TRBV6-5 with TRBJ1-4; TRBD1 is a possible D gene (6 bases). CDR3 length: 13 residues. The germline V gene encodes CDR1 MNHEY and CDR2 SVGAGI. The germline V and J ends were trimmed by 6 bases and 7 bases, with 12 bases remaining between them. CDR3 residues: CASSTGMGEKLFF. CDR3 DNA sequence: TGTGCCAGCAGCACAGGGATGGGTGAAAAACTGTTTTTT.

V gene TRBV28 combines with J gene TRBJ2-5; the D gene is possibly TRBD1 (5 bases). The V and J ends lost 4 bases and 11 bases respectively, with 17 bases between them. The germline gives CDR1 MDHEN, CDR2 SYDVKM. The length of the CDR3 is 13 residues. The CDR3 protein is CASSSSQAYGQYF. The CDR3 nucleotides read TGTGCCAGCAGTTCCTCACAGGCCTACGGGCAGTACTTC.

With regard to this clonotype: No DNA is shown, since the ends of the CDR3 on it are uncertain; the CDR3 is the one TCRdb lists. V is TRBV10-2 and J is TRBJ2-1. CDR1 is WSHSY and CDR2 is SAAADI in the germline V gene. Termini included, the CDR3 measures 13 amino acids. CDR3 sequence: CASSTSVYNEQFF.

This sequence joins TRBV4-1 and TRBJ1-1; no reliable D call. The V gene lost 4 bases and the J gene lost 4 bases, with 16 bases spanning the gap. The germline V gene encodes CDR1 MGHRA and CDR2 YSYEKL. CDR3 length: 15 residues. CDR3 protein: CASSLGSERGTEAFF. CDR3 sequence (DNA): TGCGCCAGCAGCCTTGGGTCGGAGAGAGGCACTGAAGCTTTCTTT.

This clonotype was seen a few times. The chain combines TRBV6-6 with TRBJ2-6, with TRBD2 matching over 7 bases. Germline loops: CDR1 MNHNY, CDR2 SVGAGI (reference sequence). The length of the CDR3 is 16 residues. V shed 6 bases and J 0 bases; nucleotides not matched to a gene: 5. For the CDR3, the DNA is TGTGCCAGCAGCCAGCGGGGCCCCTCTGGGGCCAACGTCCTGACTTTC. Protein product: CASSQRGPSGANVLTF.

The chain uses TRBV2 and TRBJ2-7; TRBD2 might be the D (5 bases). The CDR3 length is 17 residues. V shed 3 bases and J shed 3 bases, with 21 bases lying between them. In germline, CDR1 is SNHLY, CDR2 FYNNEI. The CDR3 region has the DNA TGTGCCAGCAGTGACCCCCAGAACGCAGCGGCAATCTACGAGCAGTACTTC. Its protein product is CASSDPQNAAAIYEQYF.

J is TRBJ1-2 and V is TRBV29-1; 7 bases map to TRBD1. The CDR3 is 12 amino acids. V dropped 2 bases and J dropped 8; count of bases not matched to a gene: 5. CDR1 and CDR2 from the germline V gene are SQVTM and ANQGSEA. Here the CDR3 DNA reads TGCAGCGTTGAATCAGGGGGTAGGGGCTACACCTTC. This codes for CSVESGGRGYTF.

V is TRBV27 and J is TRBJ1-2, with 7 bases lining up with TRBD1. The ends lost 3 bases at V and 6 bases at J; junction bases unmatched: 4. Germline V gene lookup returns CDR1 MNHEY and CDR2 SMNVEV (reference sequence). The CDR3 loop spans 13 amino acids. CDR3 nucleotides: TGTGCCAGCAGTTTTACAGGGGTAGATGGCTACACCTTC. Translation gives CASSFTGVDGYTF.

The chain uses TRBV7-6 and TRBJ2-1; D may be TRBD1 (5 bases). This CDR3 has 16 residues. In germline, CDR1 is SGHVS, CDR2 FNYEAQ. V was clipped by 1 base and J by 4 bases, with 14 bases between them. The CDR3 DNA is TGTGCCAGCAGCTTAGGGCGTGCGACAGATTACAATGAGCAGTTCTTC. Encoded protein: CASSLGRATDYNEQFF. Complete variable domain (other parts from reference TRBV7-6 and TRBJ2-1): GAGVSQSPRYKVTKRGQDVALRCDPISGHVSLYWYRQALGQGPEFLTYFNYEAQQDKSGLPNDRFSAERPEGSISTLTIQRTEQRDSAMYRCASSLGRATDYNEQFFGPGTRLTVL.

As DNA, the CDR3 is TGTGCCATCAGTGGACGACAGGGCGGGGATGAGCAGTTCTTC. Translated: CAISGRQGGDEQFF. V and J are TRBV10-3 and TRBJ2-1; possible D gene TRBD1, 7 bases. The germline gives CDR1 ENHRY, CDR2 SYGVKD. V lost 4 bases and J 8 bases, leaving 15 bases between the germline ends. This CDR3 spans 14 amino acids.

Only a few counts were recorded for this clonotype. V and J are TRBV29-1 and TRBJ2-1, with 8 bases aligning to TRBD1. The CDR3 spans 13 residues. V dropped 5 bases and J dropped 7; count of bases not matched to a gene: 7. Germline CDR1 reads SQVTM; CDR2 reads ANQGSEA. The CDR3 region is CSVRQGASNEQFF. Here the CDR3 DNA reads TGCAGCGTTCGGCAGGGGGCTTCGAATGAGCAGTTCTTC.

This clonotype appeared a few times. This rearrangement joins TRBV7-9 to TRBJ2-7; 7 nucleotides agree with TRBD2. The V and J ends lost 4 bases and 0 bases, in that order; junction bases with no gene match: 21. CDR3 length equals 20 residues. Germline V gene sequence: CDR1 SEHNR, CDR2 FQNEAQ (reference sequence). As DNA, the CDR3 is TGTGCCAGCAGCTCCTCTGGAGGGCGGGAAAGCGGGGAAAACTCCTACGAGCAGTACTTC. Encoded protein: CASSSSGGRESGENSYEQYF. The entire variable domain, with the rest obtained from reference TRBV7-9 and TRBJ2-7, is as follows: DTGVSQNPRHKITKRGQNVTFRCDPISEHNRLYWYRQTLGQGPEFLTYFQNEAQLEKSRLLSDRFSAERPKGSFSTLEIQRTEQGDSAMYLCASSSSGGRESGENSYEQYFGPGTRLTVT.

This clonotype was seen only a few times. The chain uses TRBV11-2 and TRBJ2-1, with 10 bases that match TRBD2. The CDR3 contains 16 residues. Unmatched junction bases numbered 7, after V lost 5 bases and J lost 3 bases. The V gene's germline CDR1 is SGHAT and CDR2 FQNNGV. CDR3 in amino acids: CASSRRTSGGYNEQFF. The CDR3 nucleotides read TGTGCCAGCAGCCGCCGGACTAGCGGCGGCTACAATGAGCAGTTCTTC. Full variable domain (remainder filled in from reference TRBV11-2 and TRBJ2-1): EAGVAQSPRYKIIEKRQSVAFWCNPISGHATLYWYQQILGQGPKLLIQFQNNGVVDDSQLPKDRFSAERLKGVDSTLKIQPAKLEDSAVYLCASSRRTSGGYNEQFFGPGTRLTVL.

As concerns this clonotype: One end of the junction varies from germline; a read error may be responsible. The chain uses TRBV3-1 and TRBJ1-1; a weak D match, TRBD1 (5 bases). CDR1 and CDR2 from the germline V gene are LGHDT and YNNKEL (reference sequence). The CDR3 has 16 residues. The CDR3 coding sequence is TGTGCCAGCACCCAAGATCCGGGGGAGTTGATGGAGGAAGCTTTCTTT. Translating gives CASTQDPGELMEEAFF.

The chain couples TRBV12-3 or TRBV12-4 to TRBJ1-6, with D uncertain. The ends were cut back, 4 bases at V and 3 bases at J, with 10 bases in the middle. This CDR3 contains 15 residues. As DNA, the CDR3 is TGTGCCAGCAGTTCCGGACGGAGCTATAATTCACCCCTCCACTTT. Its protein is CASSSGRSYNSPLHF.

This rearrangement joins TRBV20-1 to TRBJ2-7, with 7 bases that match TRBD1. Germline V gives CDR1 DFQATT, CDR2 SNEGSKA (reference sequence). After removal of 3 bases from V and 5 bases from J, the junction contained 16 bases not matched to a gene. The CDR3 runs 16 residues. CDR3 loop: CSARPPAQDRSNEQYF. The CDR3 DNA is TGCAGTGCTAGGCCCCCGGCACAGGACAGGAGCAACGAGCAGTACTTC.

This clonotype appeared many times. The genes are TRBV29-1 and TRBJ1-2, with TRBD1 as a possible D gene (5 bases). The CDR3 runs 11 residues. Between the trimmed V and J ends, which lost 4 bases and 2 bases, there was a span of 5 bases. Germline V lookup: CDR1 SQVTM, CDR2 ANQGSEA. The CDR3 is CSVGQNYGYTF. The CDR3, as DNA: TGCAGCGTTGGACAGAACTATGGCTACACCTTC.